Here is one TCR beta chain with its context. Its antigen specificity is not known. Qualities for individual bases were not recorded, and no much larger clone is one base off. The cysteine opens and the phenylalanine closes a CDR3 of 12 amino acids. The retained sequence is limited to the CDR3, 36 bases, with the frame set at the first base. Via the germline V gene (reference sequence), CDR1 is MNHNY and CDR2 SVGAGI. Relative to germline, V is 6 bases shorter and J is 8 bases shorter, with 11 bases between their ends. The data were taken from a study of graft-versus-host responses after intestinal transplantation (dated by TCRdb to the early 2020s). Some background on the complete study: Recipients received multivisceral, liver-intestinal, or isolated intestinal transplants. All recipients received anti-thymocyte globulin induction followed by maintenance tacrolimus and steroids for approximately 3 years. The cohort enrolled 24 intestinal transplant recipients, one of whom was a retransplant, and a few patients without pretransplant specimens were excluded. Rather than being sequenced by the commercial service, samples from a few later patients were sequenced in-house on an Illumina MiSeq and processed with MiXCR. Donor T cell macrochimerism was defined as a peak of at least 4% donor T cells among recipient peripheral blood mononuclear cells. To identify alloreactive clones, pre-transplant mixed lymphocyte reaction products were sequenced and compared with unstimulated pre-transplant donor and recipient T cells. Bulk TCR-beta CDR3 sequencing was used to track graft-versus-host and host-versus-graft alloreactive T cell clones in the graft, circulation and bone marrow after intestinal transplantation. Summary of the overall study and its limitations: Peak levels of circulating GvH clones were associated with declines in HvG clones early after transplant. In patients with donor T cell macrochimerism, the allografts had high GvH to HvG T cell clonal ratios. Conclusions were limited by the relatively low number and heterogeneity of intestinal transplant patients. GvH clones were detected in recipient bone marrow, and some appeared earlier in ileal mucosa or blood, consistent with an intestinal mucosal origin.

Taken with the paper, the label for time point translates to: cells obtained before transplantation from donor or recipient. CD3+CD4+ and CD3+CD8+ populations were FACS-sorted from unstimulated pre-transplant donor and recipient cells taken from spleen or lymph nodes. Receptors were amplified or captured by the immunoSEQ multiplex PCR assay. For most patients, genomic DNA was isolated using the Qiagen DNeasy Blood and Tissue Kit and was shipped frozen to Adaptive Biotechnologies for TCR sequencing. Adaptive Biotechnologies carried out high-throughput TCR-beta CDR3 sequencing of genomic DNA for most patients. Processing in the source paper ran as follows. Adaptive's ImmunoSEQ software supplied the TCR sequencing data for 18 patients, while MiXCR and VDJtools were used to process three other patients. To correct CD4 versus CD8 sorting errors, any sequence found in both subsets at a frequency ratio below 5:1 was removed. CDR3 nucleotide sequences shared between donor and recipient were removed because the origin of such sequences could not be assigned. Alloreactive clones required at least 2-fold expansion over unstimulated cells and minimum CFSE-low frequency of 0.002% (template counts) or 0.001% (read counts). Mappable clones were those detected in sequenced pre-transplant spleen, lymph node, or MLR CFSE-low populations of the donor or recipient. The cumulative frequency of alloreactive clones was calculated as a percentage of all sequences, weighted by copy number. The immuneACCESS repertoire file appears here via TCRdb, limited to in-frame rearrangements. These files lack a portion of the clones; in checked studies, under half of the deficit traces to unresolved V genes, and the cause of the others is not known. V and J calls plus clone size are reproduced from that table; the DNA served to infer D and trimming. The sample table records tens of thousands of clones; just under 95% of these occur just once. The top ten clones comprise 1% to 1.4% of the sample.

The source was unstimulated CD8+ T cells sorted from spleen or lymph node cells, collected before transplant. The sequence came from a human donor who was the organ donor for an intestinal transplant. The chain joins TRBV6-6 to TRBJ2-1; the D gene is possibly TRBD1, with 6 bases matching. The CDR3 corresponds to CASSPQGHEQFF. The DNA sequence reads TGTGCCAGCAGCCCACAGGGCCATGAGCAGTTCTTC.